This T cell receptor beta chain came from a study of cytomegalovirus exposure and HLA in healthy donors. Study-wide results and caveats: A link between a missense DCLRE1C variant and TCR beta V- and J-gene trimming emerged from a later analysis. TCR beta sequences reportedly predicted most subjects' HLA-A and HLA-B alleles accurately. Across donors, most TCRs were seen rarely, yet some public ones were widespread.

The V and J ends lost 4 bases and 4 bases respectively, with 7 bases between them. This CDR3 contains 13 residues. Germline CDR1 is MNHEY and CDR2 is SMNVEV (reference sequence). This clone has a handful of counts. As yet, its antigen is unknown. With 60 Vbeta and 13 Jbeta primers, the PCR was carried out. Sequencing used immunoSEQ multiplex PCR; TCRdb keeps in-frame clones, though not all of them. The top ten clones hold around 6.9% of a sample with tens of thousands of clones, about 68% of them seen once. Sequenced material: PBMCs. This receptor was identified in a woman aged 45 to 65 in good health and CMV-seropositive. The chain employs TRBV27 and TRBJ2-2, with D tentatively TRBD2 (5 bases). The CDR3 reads CASSSRVTGELFF. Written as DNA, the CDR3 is TGTGCCAGCAGTTCGAGGGTCACCGGGGAGCTGTTTTTT.